This paragraph covers one T cell receptor beta chain sequence. What it binds is not known. The same CDR3 is also encoded by other DNA sequences in this sample. This CDR3 region has 15 residues. V trimming: 2 bases; J trimming: 3 bases; junction bases outside the gene matches: 1. CDR1 and CDR2 (germline): SGHTA, FQGNSA. The data were taken from a study of shared clonotypes between healthy human individuals. Findings of the study overall: The donor pool, a small one, limited the genetic and exposure-history diversity represented.

Libraries were prepared by immunoSEQ multiplex PCR; TCRdb keeps only in-frame clonotypes and omits some of them. In the table there are around 2.1 million clones, approximately 96% of which are singletons. The chain recombines TRBV7-2 with TRBJ2-7; 13 bases are shared with TRBD2. The receptor comes from a man younger than 30 in good health. Sequenced sample: naive CD4+ T cells sorted from blood. The subset denotes: CD45RA+ positively selected. The CDR3 loop is CASSLRTSGSYEQYF. The DNA of the CDR3 is TGTGCCAGCAGCTTAAGGACTAGCGGGAGCTACGAGCAGTACTTC.